This TCR beta chain was sequenced in a study of blood T cells in healthy people across ages. Study-wide background: T cells yielded about one barcoded beta molecule per two cells through template switching. Study-wide findings and caveats: The study found TCR beta diversity correlated strongly with naive T cell percentage. Estimates of diversity drawn from one million T cells were considered underestimates.

Of note for this clonotype: What it recognizes is unknown.

This CDR3 is built from 14 residues. The germline gives CDR1 DFQATT, CDR2 SNEGSKA (reference sequence). Trimming removed 6 bases from V and 6 bases from J, with 19 bases in between. For the second PCR, which ran for about 6 to 11 cycles, a sample-barcoded 5' primer and a J-beta primer mix were used. TCRdb processed the 5' RACE reads anew with MiXCR; each CDR3 protein has one entry. The sample yields 700,000 to 950,000 distinct CDR3 sequences, roughly 60% seen once. The chain has TRBV20-1 and TRBJ2-3; maybe TRBD1 (6 bases). The TCR sequence derives from a man in his thirties or forties in good health. What was sequenced was blood. This CDR3 reads CSAHYQSRGDTQYF. The CDR3 DNA sequence: TGCAGTGCCCATTACCAGAGTAGGGGGGATACGCAGTATTTT.